Listed here are 18 T cell receptor beta chains from one sample, sequenced in a study of T cell responses to AZD1222 COVID-19 vaccine. Method: immunoSEQ multiplex PCR; TCRdb's copy keeps in-frame clones and lacks some. The profile shows roughly 150,000 clones, 75% to 95% of them singletons. Sample: peripheral blood, taken on day 0 of AZD1222 vaccination. All receptors derive from an adult in good health.

The rearrangement links TRBV19 to TRBJ2-2; 14 bases match TRBD2. The CDR3 has 17 amino acids. CDR1 LNHDA and CDR2 SQIVND come from the germline V gene (reference sequence). V shed 7 bases, J shed 5 bases, and the junction held 9 bases outside the gene matches. The CDR3 reads CASIHGTSGRGTGELFF. The CDR3 DNA reads as TGTGCCAGTATTCACGGGACTAGCGGGAGAGGGACCGGGGAGCTGTTTTTT.

This clone was counted a few times. This chain joins TRBV25-1 and TRBJ1-3; D unclear. Trimming pared 0 bases from V and 0 bases from J, leaving 12 bases between. CDR3 length: 17 residues. Germline lookup yields CDR1 MGHDK and CDR2 SYGVNS. The CDR3 loop is CASSEYKGRSSGNTIYF. The CDR3 DNA reads as TGTGCCAGCAGTGAATATAAGGGAAGGAGCTCTGGAAACACCATATATTTT.

The chain recombines TRBV7-9 with TRBJ1-6; D might be TRBD1 (5 bases). CDR1 is SEHNR and CDR2 is FQNEAQ in the germline V gene (reference sequence). V lost 2 bases and J 6 bases, leaving 14 bases between the germline ends. The CDR3 spans 16 residues. The CDR3 sequence is CASSLWGTGSNSPLHF. The DNA for the CDR3 is TGTGCCAGCAGCTTATGGGGTACAGGTTCTAATTCACCCCTCCACTTT.

The rearrangement uses TRBV9 and TRBJ2-2, with 7 positions matching TRBD2. The CDR3 totals 14 residues. V lost 2 bases and J lost 4; bases outside the gene matches: 2. The germline gives CDR1 SGDLS, CDR2 YYNGEE. CDR3 loop: CASSVSSGTGELFF. The CDR3 DNA reads as TGTGCCAGCAGCGTTTCTAGCGGCACCGGGGAGCTGTTTTTT.

The chain joins TRBV2 to TRBJ2-7; the D is unclear. V was shortened by 5 bases and J by 3 bases, with 8 bases between the two germline ends. CDR1 is SNHLY and CDR2 is FYNNEI in the germline V gene. This CDR3 is built from 12 residues. CDR3 bases: TGTGCCAGCAGTTCCCAGAGCTACGAGCAGTACTTC. Amino acids: CASSSQSYEQYF.

V gene TRBV18 combines with J gene TRBJ1-5; tentative D call: TRBD1 (5 bases). Trimming left V 2 bases short and J 2 bases short, with 10 bases between. CDR3 size: 15 residues. Germline V gives CDR1 KGHSH, CDR2 LQKENI. The CDR3 reads CASSPGTVGNQPQHF. For the CDR3, the DNA is TGTGCCAGCTCACCAGGGACCGTCGGCAATCAGCCCCAGCATTTT.

This clone is a singleton in its sample. The chain has TRBV5-5 and TRBJ2-6; weak D call: TRBD1 (6 bases). The germline V and J ends were trimmed by 5 bases and 0 bases, with 18 bases remaining between them. Germline CDR1 SGHKS, CDR2 YYEKEE (reference sequence). The CDR3 is 18 amino acids. As DNA, the CDR3 is TGTGCCAGCAGAGATTCCGGGACACTGATCTCTGGGGCCAACGTCCTGACTTTC. This codes for CASRDSGTLISGANVLTF.

The chain has TRBV24-1 and TRBJ1-1; no definite D call. V was shortened by 3 bases and J by 2 bases, with 6 bases between the two germline ends. CDR1 is KGHDR and CDR2 is SFDVKD in the germline V gene. There are 13 residues in the CDR3. CDR3 protein: CATSDTVNTEAFF. CDR3 sequence (DNA): TGTGCCACCAGTGATACAGTTAACACTGAAGCTTTCTTT.

The chain has TRBV20-1 and TRBJ2-1; D not certain. This CDR3 is built from 10 residues. The germline V gene has CDR1 DFQATT and CDR2 SNEGSKA (reference sequence). Deletions cut 0 bases from V and 10 bases from J, with 4 bases between. The CDR3 nucleotides read TGCAGTGCTAGAGACAGAGAGCAGTTCTTC. Translated: CSARDREQFF.

V is TRBV19 and J is TRBJ2-4, with D maybe TRBD2 (6 bases). The V and J ends lost 3 bases and 0 bases respectively, with 21 bases between them. The CDR3 totals 19 residues. Germline V CDR1 and CDR2: LNHDA, SQIVND (reference sequence). Written as DNA, the CDR3 is TGTGCCAGTAGTATGAAGGCGGGGCGGATACTACTAGCCAAAAACATTCAGTACTTC. It translates to CASSMKAGRILLAKNIQYF.

The V and J genes are TRBV6-5 and TRBJ2-1; D is undetermined. CDR3 length: 13 residues. V was pared by 7 bases and J by 9 bases, with 16 bases between. CDR1 is MNHEY and CDR2 is SVGAGI in the germline V gene. Here the CDR3 reads CASTTTLTGEQFF. CDR3 bases: TGTGCCAGCACCACTACTCTGACGGGTGAGCAGTTCTTC.

The J gene is TRBJ2-7, the V gene TRBV5-8; either TRBD1 or TRBD2 may fit D (5 bases each). The CDR3 runs to 16 residues. Germline V gene lookup returns CDR1 SGHTS and CDR2 YDEGEE. Trimming pared 5 bases from V and 0 bases from J, leaving 18 bases between. CDR3 nucleotide sequence: TGTGCCAGCAGGCGGGCAGGGTGGGCGGACTCCTACGAGCAGTACTTC. Protein sequence: CASRRAGWADSYEQYF.

The CDR3 nucleotides are TGTGCCAGCAGCTTAGCCACGAACACTGAAGCTTTCTTT. This sequence encodes CASSLATNTEAFF. This chain links TRBV11-3 with TRBJ1-1; no reliable D call. Looked up from germline, CDR1 is SGHNT and CDR2 is YENEEA. The CDR3 has 13 amino acids. The ends were cut back, 1 base at V and 1 base at J, with 4 bases in the middle. Full variable domain (remainder filled in from reference TRBV11-3 and TRBJ1-1): EAGVVQSPRYKIIEKKQPVAFWCNPISGHNTLYWYLQNLGQGPELLIRYENEEAVDDSQLPKDRFSAERLKGVDSTLKIQPAELGDSAVYLCASSLATNTEAFFGQGTRLTVV.

This chain connects TRBV24-1 to TRBJ2-5, with a weak D call TRBD1 (6 bases). CDR1 KGHDR and CDR2 SFDVKD come from the germline V gene. Between the trimmed V and J ends, which lost 2 bases and 1 base, there was a span of 10 bases. This CDR3 contains 15 residues. The CDR3 protein is CATSDSGTLQETQYF. As DNA, the CDR3 is TGTGCCACCAGTGATTCCGGGACACTCCAAGAGACCCAGTACTTC.

This sequence joins TRBV9 and TRBJ2-1, with TRBD2 matching over 10 bases. V shed 0 bases and J 5 bases; nucleotides not matched to a gene: 2. CDR3 length: 15 amino acids. The germline V gene has CDR1 SGDLS and CDR2 YYNGEE. CDR3 in DNA: TGTGCCAGCAGCGTAGAAGCGGGAGGGAACAATGAGCAGTTCTTC. Residues: CASSVEAGGNNEQFF.

The chain couples TRBV6-5 to TRBJ1-6; the match to TRBD1 covers 7 bases. Germline-derived CDR1 and CDR2 are MNHEY and SVGAGI. The V gene end was trimmed by 7 bases and the J gene end by 2 bases; junction bases not matched to a gene: 5. The CDR3 spans 15 residues. CDR3 amino acids: CASNTGTAYNSPLHF. CDR3 nucleotides: TGTGCCAGCAATACCGGGACAGCCTATAATTCACCCCTCCACTTT.

A single count supports this clone. This sequence joins TRBV3-1 (or the pseudogene TRBV3-2) and TRBJ1-5; D not resolved. The CDR3 covers 18 residues. Germline V gene data show CDR1 as LGHDT and CDR2 as YNNKEL (reference sequence). The ends were cut back, 2 bases at V and 0 bases at J, with 17 bases in the middle. The chain's CDR3 is CASSQSPGGQYSNQPQHF. CDR3 coding DNA: TGTGCCAGCAGCCAAAGTCCTGGCGGCCAGTATAGCAATCAGCCCCAGCATTTT.

CDR3 region: CASSQGVTEAFF. DNA of the CDR3: TGTGCCAGCAGTCAGGGGGTTACTGAAGCTTTCTTT. This chain joins TRBV6-5 and TRBJ1-1, with 7 nucleotides matching TRBD1. Germline CDR1 MNHEY, CDR2 SVGAGI. The CDR3 has 12 residues. The J segment lost 5 bases and the V segment lost 5 bases, leaving 2 bases of the junction unmatched.